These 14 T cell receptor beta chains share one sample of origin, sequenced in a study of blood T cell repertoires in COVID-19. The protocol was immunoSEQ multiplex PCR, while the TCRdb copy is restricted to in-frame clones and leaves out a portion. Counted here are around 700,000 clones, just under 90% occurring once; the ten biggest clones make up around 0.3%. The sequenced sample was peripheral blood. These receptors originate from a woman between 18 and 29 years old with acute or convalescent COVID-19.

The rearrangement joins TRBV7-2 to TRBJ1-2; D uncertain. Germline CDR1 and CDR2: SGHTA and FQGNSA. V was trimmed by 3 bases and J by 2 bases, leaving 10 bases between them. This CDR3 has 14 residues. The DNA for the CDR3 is TGTGCCAGCAGCTTTGGAGCTGGAAACTATGGCTACACCTTC. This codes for CASSFGAGNYGYTF.

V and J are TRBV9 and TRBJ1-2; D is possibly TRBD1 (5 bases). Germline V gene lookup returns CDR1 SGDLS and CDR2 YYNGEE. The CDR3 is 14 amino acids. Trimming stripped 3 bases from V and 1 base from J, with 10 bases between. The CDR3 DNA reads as TGTGCCAGCAGCGAAGACAGTGTTAACTATGGCTACACCTTC. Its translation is CASSEDSVNYGYTF.

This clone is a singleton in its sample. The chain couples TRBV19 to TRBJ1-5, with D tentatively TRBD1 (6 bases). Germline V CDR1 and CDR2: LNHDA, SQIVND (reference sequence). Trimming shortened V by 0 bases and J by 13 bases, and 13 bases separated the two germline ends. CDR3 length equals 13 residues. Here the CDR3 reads CASSIEQGLTQHF. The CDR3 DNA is TGTGCCAGTAGTATAGAACAGGGCTTGACTCAGCATTTT.

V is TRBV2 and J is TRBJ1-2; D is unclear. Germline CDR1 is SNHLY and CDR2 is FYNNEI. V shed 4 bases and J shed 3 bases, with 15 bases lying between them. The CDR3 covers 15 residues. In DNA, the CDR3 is TGTGCCAGCAGTGGATTTCAGACGGGTGACTATGGCTACACCTTC. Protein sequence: CASSGFQTGDYGYTF.

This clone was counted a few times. CDR3 nucleotides: TGTGCCAGCAGTTCAACGGGTGAAAAACTGTTTTTT. Protein sequence: CASSSTGEKLFF. J is TRBJ1-4 and V is TRBV12-3 or TRBV12-4; unclear D gene. This CDR3 contains 12 residues. V was trimmed by 4 bases and J by 7 bases, leaving 7 bases between them.

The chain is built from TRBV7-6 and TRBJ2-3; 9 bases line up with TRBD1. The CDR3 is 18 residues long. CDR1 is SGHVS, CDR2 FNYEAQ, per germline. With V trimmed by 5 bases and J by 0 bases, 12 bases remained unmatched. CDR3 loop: CASSPRDRVGTSTDTQYF. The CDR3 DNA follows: TGTGCCAGCAGCCCCCGGGACAGGGTGGGGACTAGCACAGATACGCAGTATTTT.

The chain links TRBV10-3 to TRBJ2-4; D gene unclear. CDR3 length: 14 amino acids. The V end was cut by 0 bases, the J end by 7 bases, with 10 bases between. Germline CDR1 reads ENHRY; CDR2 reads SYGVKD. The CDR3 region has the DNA TGTGCCATCAGTGAGTCCCAGGATTTCAACATTCAGTACTTC. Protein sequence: CAISESQDFNIQYF.

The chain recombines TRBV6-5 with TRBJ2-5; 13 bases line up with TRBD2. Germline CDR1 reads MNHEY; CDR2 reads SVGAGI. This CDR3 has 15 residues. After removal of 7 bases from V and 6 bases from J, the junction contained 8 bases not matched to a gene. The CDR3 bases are TGTGCCAGCACAAGACTAGCGGGGGGTGTTAAGACCCAGTACTTC. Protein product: CASTRLAGGVKTQYF.

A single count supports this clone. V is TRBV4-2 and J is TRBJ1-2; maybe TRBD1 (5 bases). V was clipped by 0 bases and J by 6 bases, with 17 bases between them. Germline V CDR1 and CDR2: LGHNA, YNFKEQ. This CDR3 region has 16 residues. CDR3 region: CASSQDLAGGSDGYTF. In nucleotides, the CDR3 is TGTGCCAGCAGCCAAGATCTGGCGGGGGGTTCCGATGGCTACACCTTC.

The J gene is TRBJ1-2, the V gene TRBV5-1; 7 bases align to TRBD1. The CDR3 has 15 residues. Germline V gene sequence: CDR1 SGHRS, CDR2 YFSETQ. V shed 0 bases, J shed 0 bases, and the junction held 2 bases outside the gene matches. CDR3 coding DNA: TGCGCCAGCAGCTTGGGGGACAGACCTAACTATGGCTACACCTTC. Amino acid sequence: CASSLGDRPNYGYTF.

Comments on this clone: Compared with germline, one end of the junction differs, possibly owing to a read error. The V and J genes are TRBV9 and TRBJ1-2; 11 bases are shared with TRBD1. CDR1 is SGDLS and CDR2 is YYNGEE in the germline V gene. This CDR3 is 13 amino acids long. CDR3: CASSVSDRGPKSF. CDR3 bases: TGTGCCAGCAGCGTATCGGACAGGGGGCCAAAGTCCTTC.

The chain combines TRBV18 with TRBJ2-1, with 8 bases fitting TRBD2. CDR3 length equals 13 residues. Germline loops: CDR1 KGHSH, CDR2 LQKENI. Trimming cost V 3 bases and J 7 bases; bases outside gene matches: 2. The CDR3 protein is CASSPGTSNEQFF. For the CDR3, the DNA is TGTGCCAGCTCACCCGGGACTAGTAATGAGCAGTTCTTC. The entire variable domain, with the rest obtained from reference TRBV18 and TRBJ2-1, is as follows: NAGVMQNPRHLVRRRGQEARLRCSPMKGHSHVYWYRQLPEEGLKFMVYLQKENIIDESGMPKERFSAEFPKEGPSILRIQQVVRGDSAAYFCASSPGTSNEQFFGPGTRLTVL.

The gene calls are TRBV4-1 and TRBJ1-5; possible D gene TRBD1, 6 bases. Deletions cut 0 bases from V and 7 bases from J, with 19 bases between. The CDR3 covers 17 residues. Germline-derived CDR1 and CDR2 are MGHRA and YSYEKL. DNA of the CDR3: TGCGCCAGCAGCCAAGATCGGGGGGGGCGGCTGGGACAGCCCCAGCATTTT. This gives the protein CASSQDRGGRLGQPQHF.

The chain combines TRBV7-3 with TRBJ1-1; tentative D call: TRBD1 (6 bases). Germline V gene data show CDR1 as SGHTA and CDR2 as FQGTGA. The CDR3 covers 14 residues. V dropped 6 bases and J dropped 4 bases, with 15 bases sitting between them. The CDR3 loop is CASSDRGGGTEAFF. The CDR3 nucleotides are TGTGCCAGCAGTGATAGGGGGGGAGGCACTGAAGCTTTCTTT. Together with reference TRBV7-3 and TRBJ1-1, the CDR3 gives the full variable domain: GAGVSQTPSNKVTEKGKYVELRCDPISGHTALYWYRQSLGQGPEFLIYFQGTGAADDSGLPNDRFFAVRPEGSVSTLKIQRTERGDSAVYLCASSDRGGGTEAFFGQGTRLTVV.